Listed below are T cell receptor beta chains from one sample, sequenced in a study of blood T cell repertoires in COVID-19. Repertoires were generated with immunoSEQ multiplex PCR, while TCRdb's copy carries only in-frame clones and drops some. The table shows fewer than 200,000 clones, with about 80% occurring only once. The sample taken for sequencing was peripheral blood. The receptors here all came from a man between 60 and 70 years old with acute or convalescent COVID-19. Both conserved end residues are part of each CDR3. A D gene is named only where the DNA matches it firmly. For some rows the clone size is stated as once, few or many, or as a class when expanded; others skip it.

D	J	length	size	V	DNA	CDR3
.	TRBJ2-5	14	.	TRBV2	TGTGCCAGCAGTGATGTTCGTCAGCAAGAGACCCAGTACTTC	CASSDVRQQETQYF
TRBD1	TRBJ2-7	15	.	TRBV27	TGTGCCAGCAGTTCGACAGGGACAGGGAACCACGAGCAGTACTTC	CASSSTGTGNHEQYF
TRBD1	TRBJ2-7	15	.	TRBV7-2	TGTGCCAGCACCCTTTATACAGGGGGCTCCTACGAGCAGTACTTC	CASTLYTGGSYEQYF
TRBD1	TRBJ1-2	13	.	TRBV5-1	TGCGCCAGCAGGGAAGGGGGCGTCTATGGCTACACCTTC	CASREGGVYGYTF
TRBD1	TRBJ2-1	16	.	TRBV2	TGTGCCAGCAGTGAAAACGACAGGGGAACCTACAATGAGCAGTTCTTC	CASSENDRGTYNEQFF
.	TRBJ2-7	13	once	TRBV2	TGTGCCAGCAGTGAAAACTTCTCCTACGAGCAGTACTTC	CASSENFSYEQYF
TRBD2	TRBJ2-1	16	.	TRBV3-1/TRBV3-2	TGTGCCAGCAGCCCTCAGCGGGGGGGCATGGTCAATGAGCAGTTCTTC	CASSPQRGGMVNEQFF
.	TRBJ2-1	17	few	TRBV7-9	TGTGCCAGCAGCTTAGGAGGGGGGGCTATTCGGTACAATGAGCAGTTCTTC	CASSLGGGAIRYNEQFF
TRBD2	TRBJ2-7	16	.	TRBV7-2	TGTGCCAGCAGCTTAGAGACTAGCTCCGCTTCTTACGAGCAGTACTTC	CASSLETSSASYEQYF
.	TRBJ2-3	14	.	TRBV2	TGTGCCAGTAGATCCAGGGGTAGGACAGATACGCAGTATTTT	CASRSRGRTDTQYF
.	TRBJ2-7	16	.	TRBV6-2/TRBV6-3	TGTGCCAGCAGTTACTCATTCAGGGCGTTGAACTACGAGCAGTACTTC	CASSYSFRALNYEQYF
TRBD1	TRBJ2-5	15	.	TRBV9	TGTGCCAGCAGCGTAGGGGACAGGGGACAAGAGACCCAGTACTTC	CASSVGDRGQETQYF